This TCR beta chain stems from a study of response to subunit inactivated influenza vaccine. The length of the CDR3 is 15 residues. Deletions cut 6 bases from V and 1 base from J, with 19 bases between. Germline values: CDR1 DFQATT, CDR2 SNEGSKA (reference sequence). MiXCR, applied by TCRdb to the RT-PCR reads, yields one record per CDR3 protein. The table includes over 400,000 distinct CDR3 sequences, 13% detected once. The chain uses TRBV20-1 and TRBJ2-7, with a tentative D call TRBD1 (6 bases). This receptor was identified in a man aged 50 or older who received an inactivated influenza vaccine. The sample here was PBMCs from blood, taken about 6 weeks after vaccination. The CDR3 nucleotides are TGCAGTGCAAAGAAGTCAGGGGATAGTTCCTACGAGCAGTACTTC. Translating gives CSAKKSGDSSYEQYF.